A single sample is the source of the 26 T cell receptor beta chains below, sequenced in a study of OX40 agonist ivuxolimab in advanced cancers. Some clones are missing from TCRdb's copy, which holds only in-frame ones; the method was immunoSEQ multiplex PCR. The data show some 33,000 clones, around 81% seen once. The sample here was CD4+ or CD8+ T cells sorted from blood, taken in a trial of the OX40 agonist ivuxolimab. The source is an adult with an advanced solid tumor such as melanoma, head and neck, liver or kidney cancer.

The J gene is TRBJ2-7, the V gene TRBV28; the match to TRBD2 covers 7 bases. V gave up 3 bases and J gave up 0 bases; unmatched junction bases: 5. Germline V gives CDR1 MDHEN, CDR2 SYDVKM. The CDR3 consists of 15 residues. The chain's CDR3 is CASSFEERGSYEQYF. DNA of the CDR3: TGTGCCAGCAGTTTTGAGGAGCGGGGCTCCTACGAGCAGTACTTC.

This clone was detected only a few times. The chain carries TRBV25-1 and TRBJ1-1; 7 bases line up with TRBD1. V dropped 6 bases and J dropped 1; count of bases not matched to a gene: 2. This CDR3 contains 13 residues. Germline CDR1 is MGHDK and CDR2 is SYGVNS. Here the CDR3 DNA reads TGTGCCAGCAGAGGGACAGCGAACACTGAAGCTTTCTTT. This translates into CASRGTANTEAFF.

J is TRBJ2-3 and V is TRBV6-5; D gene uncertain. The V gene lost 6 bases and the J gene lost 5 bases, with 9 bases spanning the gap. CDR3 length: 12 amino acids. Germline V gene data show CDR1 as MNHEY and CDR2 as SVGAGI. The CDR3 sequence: CASSYMKDTQYF. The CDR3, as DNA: TGTGCCAGCAGCTATATGAAAGATACGCAGTATTTT.

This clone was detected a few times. As DNA, the CDR3 is TGCAGCGTGGGGTGGGACAGGGGTGACGAGCAGTACTTC. Translated: CSVGWDRGDEQYF. V usage is TRBV29-1 and J usage is TRBJ2-7, with 10 bases that match TRBD1. J gave up 5 bases and V 6 bases, and 7 bases lay outside the gene matches. Per the germline V gene, CDR1 is SQVTM and CDR2 is ANQGSEA. CDR3 length: 13 amino acids.

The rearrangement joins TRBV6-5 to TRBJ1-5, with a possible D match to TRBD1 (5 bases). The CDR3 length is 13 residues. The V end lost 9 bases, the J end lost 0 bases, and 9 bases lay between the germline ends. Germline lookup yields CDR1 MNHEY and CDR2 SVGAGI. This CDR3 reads CASRQFSNQPQHF. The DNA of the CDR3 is TGTGCCAGTAGACAGTTTAGCAATCAGCCCCAGCATTTT.

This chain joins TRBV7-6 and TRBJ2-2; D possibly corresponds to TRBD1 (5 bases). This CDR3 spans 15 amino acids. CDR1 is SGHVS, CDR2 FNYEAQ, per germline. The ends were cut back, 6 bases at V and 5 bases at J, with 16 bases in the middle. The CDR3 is CASRDARGRTGELFF. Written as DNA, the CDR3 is TGTGCCAGCAGGGATGCTAGGGGTCGGACCGGGGAGCTGTTTTTT.

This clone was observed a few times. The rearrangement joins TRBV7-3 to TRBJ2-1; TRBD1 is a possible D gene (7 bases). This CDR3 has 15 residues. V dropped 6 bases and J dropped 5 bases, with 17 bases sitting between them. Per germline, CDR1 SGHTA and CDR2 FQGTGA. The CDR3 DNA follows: TGTGCCAGCAGTCAGGGGGGAAGCGGGCACAATGAGCAGTTCTTC. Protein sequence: CASSQGGSGHNEQFF.

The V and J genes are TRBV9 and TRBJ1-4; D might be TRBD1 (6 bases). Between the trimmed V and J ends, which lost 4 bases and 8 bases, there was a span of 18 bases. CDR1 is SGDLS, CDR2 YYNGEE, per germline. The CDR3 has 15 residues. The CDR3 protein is CASSLTGSPPEKLFF. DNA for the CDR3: TGTGCCAGCAGCTTGACAGGAAGTCCCCCCGAAAAACTGTTTTTT.

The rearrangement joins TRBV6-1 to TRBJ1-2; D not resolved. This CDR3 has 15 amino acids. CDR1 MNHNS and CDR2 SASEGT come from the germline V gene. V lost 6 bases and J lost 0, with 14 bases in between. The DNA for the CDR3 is TGTGCCAGCAGACGCATGGCGACTCCTAACTATGGCTACACCTTC. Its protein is CASRRMATPNYGYTF.

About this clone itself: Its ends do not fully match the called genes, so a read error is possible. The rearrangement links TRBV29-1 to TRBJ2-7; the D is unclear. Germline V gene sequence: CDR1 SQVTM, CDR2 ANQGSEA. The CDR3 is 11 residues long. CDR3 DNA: TGCAGCGTTGCTGTCTCCCACGAGCAGTACTTC. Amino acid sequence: CSVAVSHEQYF.

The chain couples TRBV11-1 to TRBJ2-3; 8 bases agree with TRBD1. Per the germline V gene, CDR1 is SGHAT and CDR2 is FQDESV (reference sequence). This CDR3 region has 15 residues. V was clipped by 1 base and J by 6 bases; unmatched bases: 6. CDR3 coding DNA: TGTGCCAGCAGCTTAGGGGACAGGTCCTACGATACGCAGTATTTT. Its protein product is CASSLGDRSYDTQYF. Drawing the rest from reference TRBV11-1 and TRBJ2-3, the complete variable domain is EAEVAQSPRYKITEKSQAVAFWCDPISGHATLYWYRQILGQGPELLVQFQDESVVDDSQLPKDRFSAERLKGVDSTLKIQPAELGDSAMYLCASSLGDRSYDTQYFGPGTRLTVL.

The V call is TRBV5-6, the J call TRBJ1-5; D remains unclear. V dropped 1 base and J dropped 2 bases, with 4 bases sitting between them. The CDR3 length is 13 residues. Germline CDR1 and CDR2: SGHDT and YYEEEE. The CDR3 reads CASSLTGNQPQHF. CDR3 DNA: TGTGCCAGCAGCTTGACGGGCAATCAGCCCCAGCATTTT.

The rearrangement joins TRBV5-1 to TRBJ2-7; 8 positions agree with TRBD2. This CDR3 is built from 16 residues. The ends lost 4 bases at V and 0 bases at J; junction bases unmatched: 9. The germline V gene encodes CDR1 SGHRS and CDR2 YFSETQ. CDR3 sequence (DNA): TGCGCCAGCAGCATACGCCCGGGGGGGAGCTCCTACGAGCAGTACTTC. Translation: CASSIRPGGSSYEQYF.

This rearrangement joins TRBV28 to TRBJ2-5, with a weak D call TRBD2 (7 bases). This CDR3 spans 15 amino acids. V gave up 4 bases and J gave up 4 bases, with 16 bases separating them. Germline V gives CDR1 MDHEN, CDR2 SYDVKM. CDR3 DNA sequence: TGTGCCAGCAGTTCCCCCCGGGGGGCCCGAGAGACCCAGTACTTC. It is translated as CASSSPRGARETQYF.

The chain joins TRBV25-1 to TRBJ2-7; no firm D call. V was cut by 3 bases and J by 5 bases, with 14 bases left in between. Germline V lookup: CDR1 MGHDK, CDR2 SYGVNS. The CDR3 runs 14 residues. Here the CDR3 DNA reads TGTGCCAGCAGTGACCTTGAGGTGGGGAACGAGCAGTACTTC. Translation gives CASSDLEVGNEQYF.

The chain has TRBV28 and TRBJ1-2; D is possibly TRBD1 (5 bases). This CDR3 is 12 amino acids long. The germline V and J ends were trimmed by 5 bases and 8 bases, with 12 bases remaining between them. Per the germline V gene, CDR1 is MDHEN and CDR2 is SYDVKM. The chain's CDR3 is CASSKKGPGYTF. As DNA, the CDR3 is TGTGCCAGCAGTAAAAAGGGACCCGGCTACACCTTC.

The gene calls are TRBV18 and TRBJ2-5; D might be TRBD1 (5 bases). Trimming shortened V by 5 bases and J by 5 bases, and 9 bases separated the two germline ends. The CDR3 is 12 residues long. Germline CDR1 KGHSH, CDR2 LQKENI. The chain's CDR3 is CASSSAGETQYF. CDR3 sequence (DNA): TGTGCCAGCTCATCGGCAGGGGAGACCCAGTACTTC. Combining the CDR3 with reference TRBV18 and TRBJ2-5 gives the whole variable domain NAGVMQNPRHLVRRRGQEARLRCSPMKGHSHVYWYRQLPEEGLKFMVYLQKENIIDESGMPKERFSAEFPKEGPSILRIQQVVRGDSAAYFCASSSAGETQYFGPGTRLLVL.

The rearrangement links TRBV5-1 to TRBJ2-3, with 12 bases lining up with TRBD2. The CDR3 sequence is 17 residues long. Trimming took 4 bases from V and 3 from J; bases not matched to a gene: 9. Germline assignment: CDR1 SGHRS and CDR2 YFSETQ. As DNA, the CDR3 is TGCGCCAGCAGCCCCTATCTAGCGGGAGGGCCGACAGATACGCAGTATTTT. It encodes CASSPYLAGGPTDTQYF.

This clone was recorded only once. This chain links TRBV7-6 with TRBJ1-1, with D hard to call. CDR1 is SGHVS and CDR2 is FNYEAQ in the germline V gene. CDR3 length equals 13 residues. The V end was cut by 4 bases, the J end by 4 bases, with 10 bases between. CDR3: CASSYSVTTEAFF. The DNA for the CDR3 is TGTGCCAGCAGCTATTCGGTGACCACTGAAGCTTTCTTT.

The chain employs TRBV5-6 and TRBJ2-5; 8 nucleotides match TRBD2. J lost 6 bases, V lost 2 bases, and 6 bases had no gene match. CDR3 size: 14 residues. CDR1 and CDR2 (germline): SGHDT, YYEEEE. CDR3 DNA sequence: TGTGCCAGCAGCTTCCGGACTAGCACCCAGACCCAGTACTTC. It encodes CASSFRTSTQTQYF.

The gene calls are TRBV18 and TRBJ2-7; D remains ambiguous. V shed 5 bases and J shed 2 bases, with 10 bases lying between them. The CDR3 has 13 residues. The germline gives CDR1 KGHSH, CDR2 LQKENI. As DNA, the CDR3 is TGTGCCAGCTCATCCGGGCAGACCTACGAGCAGTACTTC. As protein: CASSSGQTYEQYF.

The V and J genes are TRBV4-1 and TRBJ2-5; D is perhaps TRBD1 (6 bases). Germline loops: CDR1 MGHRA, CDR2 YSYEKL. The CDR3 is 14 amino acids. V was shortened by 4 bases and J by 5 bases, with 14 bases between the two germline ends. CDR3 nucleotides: TGCGCCAGCAGCCCAGGGCAGGGGTTGGAGACCCAGTACTTC. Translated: CASSPGQGLETQYF.

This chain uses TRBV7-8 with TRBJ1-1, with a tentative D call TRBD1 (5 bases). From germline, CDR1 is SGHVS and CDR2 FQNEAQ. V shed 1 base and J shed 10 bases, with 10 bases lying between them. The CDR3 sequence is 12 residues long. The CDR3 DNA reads TGTGCCAGCAGCTTAGGGGGGATGCGAGCTTTCTTT. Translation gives CASSLGGMRAFF.

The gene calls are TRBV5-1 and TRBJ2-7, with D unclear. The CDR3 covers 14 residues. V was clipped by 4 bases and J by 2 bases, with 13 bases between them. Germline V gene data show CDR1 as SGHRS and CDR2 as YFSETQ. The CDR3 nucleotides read TGCGCCAGCAGCCTCCCGGAAAGTACCTACGAGCAGTACTTC. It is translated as CASSLPESTYEQYF. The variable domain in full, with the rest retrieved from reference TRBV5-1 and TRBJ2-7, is KAGVTQTPRYLIKTRGQQVTLSCSPISGHRSVSWYQQTPGQGLQFLFEYFSETQRNKGNFPGRFSGRQFSNSRSEMNVSTLELGDSALYLCASSLPESTYEQYFGPGTRLTVT.

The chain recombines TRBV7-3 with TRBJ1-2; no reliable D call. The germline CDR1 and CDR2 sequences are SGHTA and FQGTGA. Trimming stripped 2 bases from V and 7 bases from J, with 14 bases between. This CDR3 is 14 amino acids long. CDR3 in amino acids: CASSLEVVLAGYTF. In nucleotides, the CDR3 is TGTGCCAGCAGCTTAGAGGTGGTATTGGCTGGCTACACCTTC.

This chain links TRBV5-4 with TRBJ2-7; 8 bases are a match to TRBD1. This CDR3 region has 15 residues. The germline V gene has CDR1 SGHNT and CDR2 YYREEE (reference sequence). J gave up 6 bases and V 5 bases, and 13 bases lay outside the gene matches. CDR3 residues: CASSHPDRATGEQYF. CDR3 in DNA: TGTGCCAGCAGTCATCCGGACAGGGCCACGGGCGAGCAGTACTTC.